The clone carrying this T cell receptor (beta chain) was observed a single time. Its cognate antigen is unknown. CDR1 and CDR2 (germline): SGDLS, YYNGEE. Between the trimmed V and J ends, which lost 4 bases and 5 bases, there was a span of 10 bases. This CDR3 has 14 amino acids. This sample is part of a study of T cell responses to AZD1222 COVID-19 vaccine. The study, taken as a whole, reports: Spike as a whole was targeted by vaccine-associated CD4 TCRs, dominant at 160-218 and 743-854. The donor group comprised mostly white British people and more females; the analysis possibly underestimated clonal diversity.

Only in-frame clones appear in the TCRdb table, and some are missing; sequencing was by immunoSEQ multiplex PCR. The profile shows approximately 200,000 clones, about 94% of them singletons. This receptor was obtained from an adult who received the AZD1222 COVID-19 vaccine. Sequencing was performed on peripheral blood, taken 28 days after the second AZD1222 dose. The genes are TRBV9 and TRBJ1-6, with D unclear. In DNA, the CDR3 is TGTGCCAGCAGCCGGTTAGGAAATAATTCACCCCTCCACTTT. This codes for CASSRLGNNSPLHF.